The 22 T cell receptor beta chains below were found in one sample sequenced in a study of T cell clonotyping in hematopoietic cell transplantation. Produced via immunoSEQ multiplex PCR; TCRdb's table is partial and in-frame only. The sample includes some 35,000 clones, roughly 94% of them seen just once. Time point denoted: recipient sample about 28 days before transplant, after cytoreduction. Material: peripheral blood mononuclear cells, obtained before stem cell transplant. The origin of the receptors is a man in his forties with chronic myeloid leukemia. Some clones in this sample may be carry-over from other donors' samples.

The chain employs TRBV7-2 and TRBJ2-3, with 14 bases identical to TRBD2. The CDR3 has 18 residues. Germline V lookup: CDR1 SGHTA, CDR2 FQGNSA. V lost 2 bases, J lost 2 bases, and 6 bases stayed unmatched. CDR3 bases: TGTGCCAGCAGCTTATCCCCGACTAGCGGGGGGGCCACAGATACGCAGTATTTT. Encoded protein: CASSLSPTSGGATDTQYF.

The V and J genes are TRBV13 and TRBJ2-7; 7 nucleotides match TRBD1. Germline V gives CDR1 PRHDT, CDR2 FYEKMQ (reference sequence). The V gene end was trimmed by 2 bases and the J gene end by 2 bases; junction bases not matched to a gene: 9. The CDR3 sequence is 16 residues long. DNA of the CDR3: TGTGCCAGCAGCTTATCGGTCGGGACAGCTACCTACGAGCAGTACTTC. Protein sequence: CASSLSVGTATYEQYF.

The V and J genes are TRBV6-5 and TRBJ1-1; the D is unclear. The germline V gene encodes CDR1 MNHEY and CDR2 SVGAGI. V lost 11 bases to trimming and J lost 1 base, with 14 bases between them. This CDR3 has 13 residues. The DNA of the CDR3 is TGTGCCTCCACCGGGGAGGGGAACACTGAAGCTTTCTTT. Translated, it gives CASTGEGNTEAFF.

The chain recombines TRBV2 with TRBJ1-1; 7 bases align to TRBD1. This CDR3 comprises 14 residues. The V segment lost 4 bases and the J segment 0 bases; nucleotides outside the gene matches: 2. Germline CDR1 reads SNHLY; CDR2 reads FYNNEI. The CDR3 sequence is CASSAGTVNTEAFF. CDR3 bases: TGTGCCAGCAGTGCCGGGACAGTGAACACTGAAGCTTTCTTT. The full variable domain, completed using reference TRBV2 and TRBJ1-1, is EPEVTQTPSHQVTQMGQEVILRCVPISNHLYFYWYRQILGQKVEFLVSFYNNEISEKSEIFDDQFSVERPDGSNFTLKIRSTKLEDSAMYFCASSAGTVNTEAFFGQGTRLTVV.

V gene TRBV5-6 combines with J gene TRBJ2-6; 8 bases line up with TRBD1. Germline CDR1 and CDR2: SGHDT and YYEEEE. The CDR3 runs to 18 residues. The J segment lost 0 bases and the V segment lost 3 bases, leaving 8 bases of the junction unmatched. The CDR3: CASSSPGQAFSGANVLTF. CDR3 in DNA: TGTGCCAGCAGCTCACCGGGACAGGCATTCTCTGGGGCCAACGTCCTGACTTTC.

This chain connects TRBV11-2 to TRBJ1-1; 8 positions match TRBD1. CDR1 is SGHAT, CDR2 FQNNGV, per germline. There are 13 residues in the CDR3. Trimming took 3 bases from V and 7 from J; bases not matched to a gene: 4. Here the CDR3 DNA reads TGTGCCAGCAGCTTTGCAGGGGGCGGTGAAGCTTTCTTT. This codes for CASSFAGGGEAFF.

Here the CDR3 reads CASSFRRDRATEAFF. The DNA of the CDR3 is TGTGCCAGCAGTTTCCGCCGGGACAGGGCTACTGAAGCTTTCTTT. V and J are TRBV6-5 and TRBJ1-1, with TRBD1 identical over 9 bases. The CDR3 contains 15 residues. The ends lost 4 bases at V and 5 bases at J; junction bases unmatched: 8. CDR1 and CDR2 (germline): MNHEY, SVGAGI.

The chain joins TRBV7-3 to TRBJ1-1, with D possibly matching TRBD1 (6 bases). Looked up from germline, CDR1 is SGHTA and CDR2 is FQGTGA. The CDR3 is made up of 14 amino acids. Trimming removed 6 bases from V and 4 bases from J, with 15 bases in between. The CDR3 is CASSPFLGATEAFF. The CDR3 DNA is TGTGCCAGCAGTCCGTTCTTGGGGGCCACTGAAGCTTTCTTT.

V usage is TRBV6-5 and J usage is TRBJ1-1; TRBD1 matches 8 bases. Germline CDR1 reads MNHEY; CDR2 reads SVGAGI. The V segment lost 7 bases and the J segment 4 bases; nucleotides outside the gene matches: 11. CDR3 length: 15 residues. The CDR3, as DNA: TGTGCCAGCACCAGAACCCAGGGGGCGCGCACTGAAGCTTTCTTT. Its protein is CASTRTQGARTEAFF.

The rearrangement joins TRBV30 to TRBJ2-1; D is perhaps TRBD2 (5 bases). The CDR3 is made up of 14 amino acids. Between the trimmed V and J ends, which lost 7 bases and 0 bases, there was a span of 13 bases. Germline CDR1 reads GTSNPN; CDR2 reads SVGIG (reference sequence). CDR3 protein: CASSRASSYNEQFF. The CDR3 nucleotides are TGTGCCTCCTCGAGGGCTAGCTCCTACAATGAGCAGTTCTTC.

This rearrangement joins TRBV2 to TRBJ1-2; D is possibly TRBD1 (6 bases). Deletions cut 6 bases from V and 6 bases from J, with 17 bases between. The CDR3 extends over 14 amino acids. CDR1 and CDR2 (germline): SNHLY, FYNNEI. The CDR3 reads CASRRTAATNGYTF. The CDR3 DNA follows: TGTGCCAGCAGGAGGACAGCCGCTACCAATGGCTACACCTTC.

The rearrangement joins TRBV7-2 to TRBJ1-2; possible D gene TRBD1, 6 bases. Germline lookup yields CDR1 SGHTA and CDR2 FQGNSA. Between the trimmed V and J ends, which lost 2 bases and 8 bases, there was a span of 15 bases. The CDR3 has 14 amino acids. The DNA of the CDR3 is TGTGCCAGCAGCTTATACCGGTGGGACAAAGGCTACACCTTC. As protein: CASSLYRWDKGYTF.

This rearrangement joins TRBV4-2 to TRBJ2-3; perhaps TRBD2 as D (6 bases). The CDR3 length is 13 residues. The V gene lost 3 bases and the J gene lost 5 bases, with 9 bases spanning the gap. Germline V gene sequence: CDR1 LGHNA, CDR2 YNFKEQ. The chain's CDR3 is CASSQPGGDTQYF. CDR3 nucleotides: TGTGCCAGCAGCCAGCCCGGGGGAGATACGCAGTATTTT.

The chain recombines TRBV6-5 with TRBJ2-7, with 9 bases aligning to TRBD1. This CDR3 is 14 amino acids long. The ends lost 6 bases at V and 3 bases at J; junction bases unmatched: 6. CDR1 MNHEY and CDR2 SVGAGI come from the germline V gene. The CDR3 region has the DNA TGTGCCAGCAGGCGGGACAGGGTAAACTACGAGCAGTACTTC. Its translation: CASRRDRVNYEQYF.

The chain has TRBV4-1 and TRBJ2-3; D perhaps matches TRBD1 (5 bases). Germline V gene lookup returns CDR1 MGHRA and CDR2 YSYEKL. The CDR3 has 16 residues. Trimming left V 4 bases short and J 1 base short, with 15 bases between. The CDR3 region is CASSPRGQGGTDTQYF. As DNA, the CDR3 is TGCGCCAGCAGCCCCCGTGGGCAGGGCGGCACAGATACGCAGTATTTT.

The chain has TRBV7-9 and TRBJ1-1; unclear D gene. Germline-derived CDR1 and CDR2 are SEHNR and FQNEAQ (reference sequence). V gave up 2 bases and J gave up 5 bases, with 12 bases separating them. This CDR3 comprises 14 residues. CDR3 DNA: TGTGCCAGCAGCTTAAAGAGGGAAGTAACTGAAGCTTTCTTT. Translating gives CASSLKREVTEAFF.

The V and J genes are TRBV19 and TRBJ1-5; 8 positions agree with TRBD1. V was clipped by 3 bases and J by 5 bases; unmatched bases: 18. This CDR3 has 19 amino acids. Germline CDR1 is LNHDA and CDR2 is SQIVND (reference sequence). The CDR3 region is CASSMRDRRTQILDQPQHF. The CDR3 DNA sequence: TGTGCCAGTAGTATGCGGGACAGGAGAACTCAAATACTCGATCAGCCCCAGCATTTT.

The chain is built from TRBV16 and TRBJ1-5, with TRBD1 matching 10 bases. Losses at the gene ends were 0 bases for V and 3 bases for J; bases not matched to a gene: 8. CDR3 length equals 18 residues. CDR1 and CDR2 from the germline V gene are KGHSY and FQNENV. The CDR3 here is CASSQSGRQGAFNQPQHF. The DNA of the CDR3 is TGTGCCAGCAGCCAATCCGGGAGACAGGGGGCTTTCAATCAGCCCCAGCATTTT.

This clone showed up just once. The chain combines TRBV6-1 with TRBJ1-5; TRBD1 is a possible D gene (5 bases). There are 15 residues in the CDR3. The germline V gene has CDR1 MNHNS and CDR2 SASEGT. Trimming left V 3 bases short and J 9 bases short, with 18 bases between. The CDR3 sequence is CASSDAAASQGPQHF. The CDR3 nucleotides read TGTGCCAGCAGTGACGCGGCAGCCTCCCAGGGGCCCCAGCATTTT.

This rearrangement joins TRBV19 to TRBJ1-1, with a weak D call TRBD1 (6 bases). Germline lookup yields CDR1 LNHDA and CDR2 SQIVND (reference sequence). The CDR3 totals 15 residues. Trimming took 1 base from V and 7 from J, leaving 16 bases between them. CDR3 region: CASSIGPLSGVEAFF. The DNA of the CDR3 is TGTGCCAGTAGTATAGGTCCCCTTTCAGGGGTTGAAGCTTTCTTT.

The J gene is TRBJ2-3, the V gene TRBV5-1; perhaps TRBD2 as D (6 bases). The CDR3 runs 13 residues. Trimming left V 7 bases short and J 0 bases short, with 9 bases between. Germline CDR1 SGHRS, CDR2 YFSETQ. CDR3 DNA: TGCGCCAGCCGGGGGTTTAGCACAGATACGCAGTATTTT. It specifies CASRGFSTDTQYF.

The chain uses TRBV4-2 and TRBJ1-1; no definite D call. V was cut by 2 bases and J by 5 bases, with 9 bases left in between. The CDR3 totals 13 residues. Germline V gene sequence: CDR1 LGHNA, CDR2 YNFKEQ. In DNA, the CDR3 is TGTGCCAGCAGCCAATCGGACGGGACTGAAGCTTTCTTT. Amino acids: CASSQSDGTEAFF.